The 24 T cell receptor beta chains in this list originate from one sample, sequenced in a study of T cell responses to AZD1222 COVID-19 vaccine. This table comes from immunoSEQ multiplex PCR, and its TCRdb copy is limited to in-frame clones, with some not included. Here the sample spans around 130,000 clones, about 90% being singletons. The input for sequencing was peripheral blood, taken on day 0 of AZD1222 vaccination. The receptors come from an adult in good health.

The chain combines TRBV11-2 with TRBJ2-1, with D perhaps matching TRBD2 (6 bases). This CDR3 has 16 residues. The V gene lost 3 bases and the J gene lost 10 bases, with 22 bases spanning the gap. Per germline, CDR1 SGHAT and CDR2 FQNNGV. As DNA, the CDR3 is TGTGCCAGCAGCTTGGGCTTAGCGGTTTCTCCGCGGGAGCAGTTCTTC. It yields the protein CASSLGLAVSPREQFF. The complete variable domain, with remaining parts taken from reference TRBV11-2 and TRBJ2-1, reads EAGVAQSPRYKIIEKRQSVAFWCNPISGHATLYWYQQILGQGPKLLIQFQNNGVVDDSQLPKDRFSAERLKGVDSTLKIQPAKLEDSAVYLCASSLGLAVSPREQFFGPGTRLTVL.

The chain employs TRBV6-5 and TRBJ1-1, with 8 bases that match TRBD1. Germline V CDR1 and CDR2: MNHEY, SVGAGI. V dropped 0 bases and J dropped 6; count of bases not matched to a gene: 9. The CDR3 totals 16 residues. The CDR3 loop is CASSYSGQASFAEAFF. For the CDR3, the DNA is TGTGCCAGCAGTTACTCGGGACAGGCGTCTTTCGCTGAAGCTTTCTTT.

The count of this clone is one. V is TRBV30 and J is TRBJ2-7, with TRBD2 identical over 7 bases. J gave up 8 bases and V 2 bases, and 12 bases lay outside the gene matches. The germline gives CDR1 GTSNPN, CDR2 SVGIG (reference sequence). The CDR3 covers 14 residues. The CDR3 region is CAWSSSGIYVKQYF. The CDR3 bases are TGTGCCTGGAGTTCGAGCGGGATCTACGTTAAGCAGTACTTC.

The chain carries TRBV4-2 and TRBJ1-1; a weak D match, TRBD1 (6 bases). V was pared by 10 bases and J by 3 bases, with 12 bases between. Germline CDR1 and CDR2: LGHNA and YNFKEQ. The CDR3 covers 12 residues. The DNA of the CDR3 is TGTGCCACCGGGGGGCGGGACACTGAAGCTTTCTTT. Translation: CATGGRDTEAFF.

The chain joins TRBV6-5 to TRBJ2-7; D may be TRBD2 (6 bases). Germline values: CDR1 MNHEY, CDR2 SVGAGI. The CDR3 covers 14 residues. V lost 6 bases to trimming and J lost 12 bases, with 24 bases between them. The CDR3 sequence is CASRTIRDLTTSYF. The CDR3 DNA follows: TGTGCCAGCAGGACCATAAGGGACTTAACAACGTCGTACTTC.

The gene calls are TRBV28 and TRBJ1-2; possibly TRBD1 for D (6 bases). From germline, CDR1 is MDHEN and CDR2 SYDVKM. Deletions cut 5 bases from V and 7 bases from J, with 20 bases between. There are 15 residues in the CDR3. The CDR3, as DNA: TGTGCCAGCAGTCCCTACCAGGGGACTTATCCTGGCTACACCTTC. Its protein product is CASSPYQGTYPGYTF.

This clone has just one count. V gene TRBV30 combines with J gene TRBJ1-5, with 8 bases matching TRBD1. Germline lookup yields CDR1 GTSNPN and CDR2 SVGIG (reference sequence). There are 19 residues in the CDR3. J was trimmed by 0 bases and V by 2 bases; bases with no gene match: 15. The CDR3 region has the DNA TGTGCCTGGAGTAAGTCCGGGACAGGAGCCCGTGATAGCAATCAGCCCCAGCATTTT. This gives the protein CAWSKSGTGARDSNQPQHF.

V and J are TRBV28 and TRBJ1-5; D unresolved. This CDR3 is 12 amino acids long. V was clipped by 4 bases and J by 2 bases, with 3 bases between them. Per germline, CDR1 MDHEN and CDR2 SYDVKM. The CDR3, as DNA: TGTGCCAGCAGTTACGGCAATCAGCCCCAGCATTTT. This encodes CASSYGNQPQHF. The variable domain in full, completed from reference TRBV28 and TRBJ1-5, reads DVKVTQSSRYLVKRTGEKVFLECVQDMDHENMFWYRQDPGLGLRLIYFSYDVKMKEKGDIPEGYSVSREKKERFSLILESASTNQTSMYLCASSYGNQPQHFGDGTRLSIL.

Only one count was recorded for this clone. The chain employs TRBV7-3 and TRBJ2-3; D may be TRBD1 or TRBD2 (5 bases each). Germline CDR1 SGHTA, CDR2 FQGTGA. Trimming shortened V by 6 bases and J by 3 bases, and 16 bases separated the two germline ends. The CDR3 covers 15 residues. The CDR3 protein is CASRRGRAVTDTQYF. The CDR3 nucleotides are TGTGCCAGCAGGAGGGGCAGGGCCGTAACAGATACGCAGTATTTT.

The V gene is TRBV5-6, the J gene TRBJ1-1; D gene unclear. The CDR3 contains 15 residues. Germline CDR1 and CDR2: SGHDT and YYEEEE. V lost 1 base and J lost 4, with 14 bases in between. The CDR3 is CASSLLSAVGTEAFF. The CDR3 nucleotides read TGTGCCAGCAGCTTGTTGAGTGCAGTTGGCACTGAAGCTTTCTTT. The full variable domain, with the rest looked up from reference TRBV5-6 and TRBJ1-1, is DAGVTQSPTHLIKTRGQQVTLRCSPKSGHDTVSWYQQALGQGPQFIFQYYEEEERQRGNFPDRFSGHQFPNYSSELNVNALLLGDSALYLCASSLLSAVGTEAFFGQGTRLTVV.

The rearrangement links TRBV28 to TRBJ1-6; D unclear. Looked up from germline, CDR1 is MDHEN and CDR2 is SYDVKM. V dropped 4 bases and J dropped 7 bases, with 14 bases sitting between them. The CDR3 spans 15 residues. This CDR3 reads CASSSRALGNSPLHF. The DNA for the CDR3 is TGTGCCAGCAGTTCCCGGGCTCTCGGAAATTCACCCCTCCACTTT. The variable domain in full, completed from reference TRBV28 and TRBJ1-6, reads DVKVTQSSRYLVKRTGEKVFLECVQDMDHENMFWYRQDPGLGLRLIYFSYDVKMKEKGDIPEGYSVSREKKERFSLILESASTNQTSMYLCASSSRALGNSPLHFGNGTRLTVT.

The chain employs TRBV10-2 and TRBJ2-1; maybe TRBD2 (6 bases). CDR1 WSHSY and CDR2 SAAADI come from the germline V gene. The CDR3 is made up of 14 amino acids. V shed 8 bases and J shed 6 bases, with 17 bases lying between them. The CDR3 region has the DNA TGCGCCAGCGGGGGGTCCCGAACAAGCAATGAGCAGTTCTTC. Translating gives CASGGSRTSNEQFF.

The rearrangement joins TRBV3-1 (or the pseudogene TRBV3-2) to TRBJ2-3, with D perhaps TRBD1 or TRBD2 (5 bases each). The V end lost 2 bases, the J end lost 4 bases, and 31 bases lay between the germline ends. The germline gives CDR1 LGHDT, CDR2 YNNKEL (reference sequence). The CDR3 has 21 amino acids. The CDR3 here is CASSQNSFTPGRLAQPDTQYF. Written as DNA, the CDR3 is TGTGCCAGCAGCCAAAACAGCTTTACACCGGGACGGCTCGCGCAACCAGATACGCAGTATTTT.

This clone was seen once. This chain links TRBV10-2 with TRBJ1-1; no definite D call. The CDR3 is made up of 13 amino acids. Looked up from germline, CDR1 is WSHSY and CDR2 is SAAADI. Trimming removed 4 bases at V and 3 bases at J, with 9 bases between. This CDR3 is CASSVLGDTEAFF. CDR3 coding DNA: TGCGCCAGCAGTGTTCTAGGCGACACTGAAGCTTTCTTT.

This chain connects TRBV5-1 to TRBJ2-7, with 8 bases lining up with TRBD1. CDR3 length: 15 amino acids. CDR1 is SGHRS and CDR2 is YFSETQ in the germline V gene. V was clipped by 2 bases and J by 3 bases; unmatched bases: 7. CDR3 sequence reads: CASSFTGTGGYEQYF. The CDR3 DNA reads TGCGCCAGCAGCTTCACCGGGACAGGAGGCTACGAGCAGTACTTC.

This chain joins TRBV18 and TRBJ1-5; possibly TRBD1 for D (5 bases). Germline values: CDR1 KGHSH, CDR2 LQKENI. Trimming stripped 3 bases from V and 2 bases from J, with 11 bases between. This CDR3 is 15 amino acids long. The CDR3 region is CASSPRDGGNQPQHF. For the CDR3, the DNA is TGTGCCAGCTCACCCCGGGACGGTGGCAATCAGCCCCAGCATTTT.

The rearrangement uses TRBV19 and TRBJ2-2; D possibly corresponds to TRBD2 (6 bases). Germline V CDR1 and CDR2: LNHDA, SQIVND (reference sequence). The CDR3 spans 16 residues. Trimming cost V 2 bases and J 6 bases, with 16 bases left between them. CDR3 loop: CASSIIGTVDAGELFF. The CDR3 DNA reads as TGTGCCAGTAGTATAATCGGGACTGTGGACGCCGGGGAGCTGTTTTTT.

The rearrangement joins TRBV30 to TRBJ1-3; D is possibly TRBD1 (5 bases). The V end lost 5 bases, the J end lost 2 bases, and 13 bases lay between the germline ends. The CDR3 covers 14 residues. The germline V gene encodes CDR1 GTSNPN and CDR2 SVGIG (reference sequence). The CDR3 DNA follows: TGTGCCTGGGTCCGGTGGGGGGCTGGAAACACCATATATTTT. Translating gives CAWVRWGAGNTIYF.

The chain carries TRBV28 and TRBJ1-4; tentatively, D is TRBD1 (6 bases). V lost 3 bases and J lost 7, with 12 bases in between. CDR3 length: 14 residues. Germline V gene lookup returns CDR1 MDHEN and CDR2 SYDVKM. This CDR3 is CASSLGGQPEKLFF. DNA for the CDR3: TGTGCCAGCAGTTTGGGGGGACAACCTGAAAAACTGTTTTTT.

The chain uses TRBV7-9 and TRBJ2-7; D is unresolved. This CDR3 contains 14 residues. Germline values: CDR1 SEHNR, CDR2 FQNEAQ (reference sequence). With 2 bases removed from V and 2 bases from J, the gap between germline ends came to 10 bases. The CDR3 DNA reads TGTGCCAGCAGCTTACTACAGCAACCCTACGAGCAGTACTTC. This translates into CASSLLQQPYEQYF.

The chain joins TRBV11-2 to TRBJ2-1; D remains ambiguous. Trimming cost V 3 bases and J 3 bases, with 12 bases left between them. The CDR3 loop spans 15 amino acids. The V gene's germline CDR1 is SGHAT and CDR2 FQNNGV. Here the CDR3 DNA reads TGTGCCAGCAGCTTTATAGGATACCTCTACAATGAGCAGTTCTTC. Translation: CASSFIGYLYNEQFF.

The sample holds one count of this clone. The gene calls are TRBV15 and TRBJ2-7; 9 bases line up with TRBD2. V lost 5 bases to trimming and J lost 2 bases; unmatched junction nucleotides: 7. This CDR3 region has 15 residues. The germline CDR1 and CDR2 sequences are LNHNV and YYDKDF (reference sequence). CDR3: CATSSSTSGAYEQYF. The CDR3 DNA is TGTGCCACCAGCTCGTCGACTAGCGGTGCCTACGAGCAGTACTTC.

A single count supports this clone. The genes are TRBV9 and TRBJ2-5; no clear D. Per the germline V gene, CDR1 is SGDLS and CDR2 is YYNGEE. The V end was cut by 3 bases, the J end by 5 bases, with 14 bases between. The CDR3 runs 14 residues. The CDR3 nucleotides read TGTGCCAGCAGCGCGACGCAGAGTACGGAGACCCAGTACTTC. Translation: CASSATQSTETQYF.

V and J are TRBV2 and TRBJ2-7; TRBD1 might be the D (6 bases). CDR1 is SNHLY and CDR2 is FYNNEI in the germline V gene. CDR3 size: 15 residues. V lost 6 bases to trimming and J lost 5 bases, with 20 bases between them. For the CDR3, the DNA is TGTGCCAGCAGCCCCCCGGACAGTTTCTTTAACGAGCAGTACTTC. It translates to CASSPPDSFFNEQYF.